This T cell receptor (beta chain) was captured in a study of shared clonotypes between healthy human individuals. Whole-study context: The donors, a couple of women and three men, were aged 18 to 49.

The ends were cut back, 1 base at V and 4 bases at J, with 6 bases in the middle. The CDR3 covers 12 residues. Per the germline V gene, CDR1 is GTSNPN and CDR2 is SVGIG (reference sequence). Clones were read by immunoSEQ multiplex PCR, and TCRdb kept only the in-frame ones, dropping some. The sample comprises hundreds of thousands of clones, roughly 80% of which are singletons, and 13% rests with the top ten. The sequenced material came from PBMCs. V is TRBV30 and J is TRBJ2-3; D unresolved. This receptor was taken from a woman in her thirties or forties in good health. Some clones in this sample may be carry-over from other donors' samples. The DNA of the CDR3 is TGTGCCTGGAGTGGCGCGGCAGATACGCAGTATTTT. Translating gives CAWSGAADTQYF.